The table lists the clone carrying this T cell receptor (beta chain) with many counts. These data come from a study of blood T cell repertoires in COVID-19. Clones were sequenced by immunoSEQ multiplex PCR, and TCRdb holds only the in-frame ones, with some missing. Of about 85,000 clones listed, roughly three quarters are singletons. Germline loops: CDR1 MNHEY, CDR2 SMNVEV (reference sequence). The CDR3 covers 13 residues. V was pared by 6 bases and J by 2 bases, with 7 bases between. Sequenced material: peripheral blood. This receptor was obtained from a man aged 65 to 79 with acute or convalescent COVID-19. The rearrangement links TRBV27 to TRBJ1-4; no definite D call. The CDR3 DNA reads as TGTGCCAGCAGCCTCCTCACTAATGAAAAACTGTTTTTT. Translation: CASSLLTNEKLFF.